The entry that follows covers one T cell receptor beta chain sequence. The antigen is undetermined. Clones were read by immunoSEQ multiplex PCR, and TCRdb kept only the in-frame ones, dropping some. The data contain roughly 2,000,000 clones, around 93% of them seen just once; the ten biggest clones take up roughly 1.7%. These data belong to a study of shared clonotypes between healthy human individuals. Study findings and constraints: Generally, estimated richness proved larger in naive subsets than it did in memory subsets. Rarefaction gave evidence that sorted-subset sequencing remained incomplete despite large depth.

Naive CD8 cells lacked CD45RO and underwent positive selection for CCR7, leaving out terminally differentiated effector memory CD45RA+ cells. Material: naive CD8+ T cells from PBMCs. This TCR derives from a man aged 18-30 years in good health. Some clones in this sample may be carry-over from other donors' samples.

The CDR3 sequence: CASSEIAQRDQPQHF. CDR3 DNA sequence: TGTGCCAGCAGTGAAATAGCGCAGAGAGATCAGCCCCAGCATTTT. V and J are TRBV2 and TRBJ1-5; D gene uncertain. V lost 2 bases to trimming and J lost 5 bases, with 13 bases between them. CDR3 length equals 15 residues. Germline values: CDR1 SNHLY, CDR2 FYNNEI.